The source of this T cell receptor (beta chain) is a study of graft-versus-host responses after intestinal transplantation. Only in-frame clones appear in the TCRdb table, and some are missing; sequencing was by immunoSEQ multiplex PCR. The sample has 130,000 to 150,000 clones; nearly 95% are singletons. In regard to this clone: Antigen: not known.

Trimming left V 7 bases short and J 0 bases short, with 19 bases between. The germline gives CDR1 SNHLY, CDR2 FYNNEI. The CDR3 contains 16 residues. The chain carries TRBV2 and TRBJ2-7; no firm D call. This receptor was taken from a human donor who received an intestinal transplant. This sample comprised unstimulated CD4+ T cells sorted from spleen or lymph node cells, obtained before intestinal transplant. CDR3 protein: CASNLGFRSFSYEQYF. The CDR3 DNA reads as TGTGCCAGCAACCTTGGGTTTCGGAGTTTCTCCTACGAGCAGTACTTC.